The 7 T cell receptor beta chains listed next were all sequenced from one sample in a study of technical replicates of blood from several donors. Assay: immunoSEQ multiplex PCR; the TCRdb copy retains only in-frame clones and omits some. The data hold some 69,000 clones, with 88% observed a single time. The sequenced material came from PBMCs. The receptors stem from a human donor in good health. Some clones in this sample may be carry-over from other donors' samples.

The rearrangement joins TRBV6-1 to TRBJ1-4, with D possibly TRBD1 on 5 matching bases. The CDR3 is made up of 15 amino acids. The germline V gene encodes CDR1 MNHNS and CDR2 SASEGT. Trimming took 3 bases from V and 7 from J, leaving 15 bases between them. CDR3 loop: CASSERQPTFEKLFF. CDR3 DNA: TGTGCCAGCAGTGAGAGACAGCCCACTTTTGAAAAACTGTTTTTT.

This clone was detected only a few times. The chain carries TRBV7-9 and TRBJ1-1, with no clear D. The CDR3 totals 12 residues. Germline CDR1 is SEHNR and CDR2 is FQNEAQ (reference sequence). The CDR3 sequence: CAGTDMNTEAFF. Written as DNA, the CDR3 is TGTGCAGGCACAGACATGAACACTGAAGCTTTCTTT.

The chain employs TRBV7-9 and TRBJ2-2; 10 nucleotides agree with TRBD2. This CDR3 is 17 amino acids long. From germline, CDR1 is SEHNR and CDR2 FQNEAQ (reference sequence). V shed 0 bases and J 2 bases; nucleotides not matched to a gene: 3. The CDR3 nucleotides read TGTGCCAGCAGCTTAGCGGCTAGCGGGAGCAACACCGGGGAGCTGTTTTTT. Protein sequence: CASSLAASGSNTGELFF. Drawing the rest from reference TRBV7-9 and TRBJ2-2, the complete variable domain is DTGVSQNPRHKITKRGQNVTFRCDPISEHNRLYWYRQTLGQGPEFLTYFQNEAQLEKSRLLSDRFSAERPKGSFSTLEIQRTEQGDSAMYLCASSLAASGSNTGELFFGEGSRLTVL.

The chain carries TRBV21-1 and TRBJ2-1; the table's D call, TRBD2, has no DNA check behind it. TRBV21-1 is a known pseudogene. The CDR3 is made up of 19 amino acids. The CDR3 reads CASSKITSGINGGGNEQFF. As DNA, the CDR3 is TGTGCCAGCAGCAAAATAACTAGCGGGATCAATGGGGGAGGGAATGAGCAGTTCTTC.

This clone is a singleton in its sample. V is TRBV7-2 and J is TRBJ1-6, with 9 bases fitting TRBD1. The CDR3 has 14 amino acids. CDR1 and CDR2 from the germline V gene are SGHTA and FQGNSA. The ends lost 5 bases at V and 7 bases at J; junction bases unmatched: 3. The CDR3 nucleotides read TGTGCCAGCAGCCCTGGACAGGGGAATTCACCCCTCCACTTT. This translates into CASSPGQGNSPLHF.

The chain employs TRBV4-3 and TRBJ1-2; 7 nucleotides align to TRBD1. CDR3 size: 16 residues. V gave up 0 bases and J gave up 1 base; unmatched junction bases: 5. The germline V gene encodes CDR1 LGHNA and CDR2 YSLEER. CDR3 loop: CASSQDSTGNNYGYTF. CDR3 in DNA: TGCGCCAGCAGCCAAGATTCGACAGGGAATAACTATGGCTACACCTTC.

CDR3 loop: CASSLGLGADTQYF. The DNA for the CDR3 is TGTGCCAGCTCACTCGGCCTAGGAGCAGATACGCAGTATTTT. The chain joins TRBV18 to TRBJ2-3; unclear D gene. Trimming stripped 4 bases from V and 4 bases from J, with 12 bases between. This CDR3 contains 14 residues. Germline V gene sequence: CDR1 KGHSH, CDR2 LQKENI.